This T cell receptor (beta chain) is drawn from a study of blood T cells in healthy people across ages. General observations from the study: PBMC samples, being unsorted, prevented any conclusive comparison of naive and antigen-experienced cells.

Primers used in a second PCR of about 6 to 12 cycles were a sample-barcoded 5' primer and a J-beta primer mix. TCRdb reprocessed the 5' RACE reads via MiXCR and lists one record per CDR3 protein. The profile shows about 640,000 distinct CDR3 sequences, roughly 50% of them singletons. Donors were systemically healthy Caucasian individuals from Russia aged roughly 6 to 100 years. At least 6.5 million PBMCs were isolated per sample. Regarding this clonotype: The antigen remains undetermined.

This CDR3 contains 15 residues. From germline, CDR1 is LGHDT and CDR2 YNNKEL (reference sequence). Trimming left V 0 bases short and J 10 bases short, with 15 bases between. The sequence came from a man in his 60s in good health. The chain uses TRBV3-1 and TRBJ1-4; D is possibly TRBD1 (6 bases). The specimen sequenced was blood. In nucleotides, the CDR3 is TGTGCCAGCAGCCAAGAAGAACACAGGGAGGGAAAACTGTTTTTT. Its protein product is CASSQEEHREGKLFF.